Below are 19 T cell receptor beta chains sequenced from a single sample in a study of T cell responses to AZD1222 COVID-19 vaccine. The method was immunoSEQ multiplex PCR; TCRdb's version includes in-frame clones alone and lacks a portion of them. The table records under 200,000 clones, roughly nine tenths of them present only once. The specimen comprised peripheral blood, sampled on day 0 of AZD1222 vaccination. Receptor source: an adult in good health.

The chain joins TRBV24-1 to TRBJ1-5, with TRBD1 as a possible D gene (5 bases). CDR3 length: 14 amino acids. The germline gives CDR1 KGHDR, CDR2 SFDVKD. The germline V and J ends were trimmed by 1 base and 7 bases, with 10 bases remaining between them. CDR3: CATSDLGVDQPQHF. Here the CDR3 DNA reads TGTGCCACCAGTGATTTAGGGGTTGACCAGCCCCAGCATTTT.

V usage is TRBV19 and J usage is TRBJ2-7, with D unclear. The V gene's germline CDR1 is LNHDA and CDR2 SQIVND (reference sequence). Trimming cost V 2 bases and J 0 bases, with 8 bases left between them. The CDR3 sequence is 14 residues long. Written as DNA, the CDR3 is TGTGCCAGTAGTATACAGGCGAGCTCCTACGAGCAGTACTTC. This gives the protein CASSIQASSYEQYF.

The chain employs TRBV4-1 and TRBJ2-2; a weak D match, TRBD2 (6 bases). Germline assignment: CDR1 MGHRA and CDR2 YSYEKL. V was trimmed by 4 bases and J by 4 bases, leaving 13 bases between them. This CDR3 is built from 15 residues. CDR3 region: CASSRMGLFTGELFF. For the CDR3, the DNA is TGCGCCAGCAGCCGTATGGGACTTTTCACCGGGGAGCTGTTTTTT.

This chain links TRBV7-2 with TRBJ1-6; 7 nucleotides agree with TRBD1. The CDR3 is 15 amino acids. With V trimmed by 5 bases and J by 5 bases, 6 bases remained unmatched. Germline lookup yields CDR1 SGHTA and CDR2 FQGNSA. The CDR3 DNA is TGTGCCAGCAGCCATGGGACAGCCGATAATTCACCCCTCCACTTT. Its translation is CASSHGTADNSPLHF.

This clone was seen only once. The CDR3 sequence: CASSPYDRNDNEQFF. The CDR3 DNA reads as TGTGCCAGCAGCCCTTACGACAGGAATGACAATGAGCAGTTCTTC. The chain is built from TRBV7-2 and TRBJ2-1; tentative D call: TRBD1 (6 bases). The CDR3 length is 15 residues. The germline CDR1 and CDR2 sequences are SGHTA and FQGNSA. The V end lost 5 bases, the J end lost 5 bases, and 16 bases lay between the germline ends.

CDR3 sequence reads: CASSLIFPGDGYTF. The CDR3 DNA sequence: TGTGCCAGCAGCTTGATCTTTCCAGGGGATGGCTACACCTTC. This chain joins TRBV5-6 and TRBJ1-2; perhaps TRBD1 as D (6 bases). The germline CDR1 and CDR2 sequences are SGHDT and YYEEEE. The CDR3 contains 14 residues. The ends were cut back, 1 base at V and 6 bases at J, with 13 bases in the middle.

V and J are TRBV10-3 and TRBJ1-3; unclear D gene. Germline V gene lookup returns CDR1 ENHRY and CDR2 SYGVKD. The CDR3 contains 15 residues. V shed 3 bases and J shed 0 bases, with 9 bases lying between them. The CDR3 nucleotides read TGTGCCATCAGTGACCTGAGCCTCTCTGGAAACACCATATATTTT. Amino acids: CAISDLSLSGNTIYF.

J is TRBJ1-2 and V is TRBV12-3 or TRBV12-4; 7 bases match TRBD1. The CDR3 sequence is 13 residues long. After removal of 6 bases from V and 8 bases from J, the junction contained 9 bases not matched to a gene. The CDR3: CASSPDRPKGYTF. The DNA of the CDR3 is TGTGCCAGCAGCCCGGACAGGCCGAAAGGCTACACCTTC.

V usage is TRBV12-3 or TRBV12-4 and J usage is TRBJ2-7; D gene unclear. Trimming took 3 bases from V and 7 from J, leaving 10 bases between them. The CDR3 loop spans 12 amino acids. The CDR3 DNA reads as TGTGCCAGCAGTTTTCAGGTCGTGGAGCAGTACTTC. Translated, it gives CASSFQVVEQYF.

The chain couples TRBV30 to TRBJ1-1; no reliable D call. CDR3 length: 16 amino acids. V dropped 0 bases and J dropped 1 base, with 15 bases sitting between them. CDR1 is GTSNPN, CDR2 SVGIG, per germline (reference sequence). For the CDR3, the DNA is TGTGCCTGGAGTGTCGGACCGGCCTCGAAGAACACTGAAGCTTTCTTT. It is translated as CAWSVGPASKNTEAFF.

V is TRBV10-3 and J is TRBJ1-1; 7 bases are a match to TRBD1. The CDR3 spans 13 residues. Germline CDR1 reads ENHRY; CDR2 reads SYGVKD. J lost 4 bases, V lost 3 bases, and 2 bases had no gene match. CDR3: CAISDRGGTEAFF. The CDR3 bases are TGTGCCATCAGTGACAGGGGGGGCACTGAAGCTTTCTTT.

CDR3 amino acids: CASSLSGQAYEQYF. CDR3 bases: TGTGCCAGCAGTTTATCCGGACAGGCCTACGAGCAGTACTTC. The chain uses TRBV28 and TRBJ2-7, with TRBD1 matching 7 bases. From germline, CDR1 is MDHEN and CDR2 SYDVKM. With V trimmed by 1 base and J by 2 bases, 2 bases remained unmatched. The CDR3 loop spans 14 amino acids.

CDR3 sequence: CARQGIGNTIYF. In DNA, the CDR3 is TGTGCCAGGCAGGGGATTGGAAACACCATATATTTT. V usage is TRBV3-1 (or the pseudogene TRBV3-2) and J usage is TRBJ1-3; tentative D call: TRBD1 (6 bases). The V end lost 9 bases, the J end lost 3 bases, and 9 bases lay between the germline ends. In germline, CDR1 is LGHDT, CDR2 YNNKEL (reference sequence). The CDR3 length is 12 residues.

V gene TRBV10-1 combines with J gene TRBJ2-1; 12 bases line up with TRBD2. The ends lost 2 bases at V and 0 bases at J; junction bases unmatched: 8. CDR1 and CDR2 from the germline V gene are WNHNN and SYGVQD (reference sequence). The CDR3 length is 19 residues. The CDR3 DNA follows: TGCGCCAGCAGTGAGACTAGCGGGGGGAAGCCCAGCTCCTACAATGAGCAGTTCTTC. This translates into CASSETSGGKPSSYNEQFF.

The chain couples TRBV30 to TRBJ1-2; 8 bases are a match to TRBD1. This CDR3 spans 13 amino acids. The V gene's germline CDR1 is GTSNPN and CDR2 SVGIG (reference sequence). Trimming at V came to 5 bases and at J to 4 bases, leaving 6 bases not matched to a gene. The CDR3: CAWEDRGGYGYTF. The CDR3 DNA sequence: TGTGCCTGGGAAGACAGGGGTGGCTATGGCTACACCTTC.

In its sample, this clone was seen once. V is TRBV4-3 and J is TRBJ1-1, with D uncertain. The germline V gene has CDR1 LGHNA and CDR2 YSLEER. The CDR3 sequence is 16 residues long. Trimming took off 0 bases at V and 0 bases at J, with 11 bases between the two ends. CDR3 coding DNA: TGCGCCAGCAGCCAAGAGGGCCCGGGGATGAACACTGAAGCTTTCTTT. Translating gives CASSQEGPGMNTEAFF.

This clone was picked up one time. The chain carries TRBV27 and TRBJ1-1; D unresolved. This CDR3 is 8 amino acids long. In germline, CDR1 is MNHEY, CDR2 SMNVEV (reference sequence). Trimming removed 7 bases from V and 11 bases from J, with 5 bases in between. The CDR3 spells CASIGAFF. DNA of the CDR3: TGTGCCAGCATCGGGGCTTTCTTT.

The V call is TRBV7-2, the J call TRBJ2-1; the match to TRBD1 covers 7 bases. Germline CDR1 is SGHTA and CDR2 is FQGNSA. J was trimmed by 4 bases and V by 6 bases; bases with no gene match: 3. This CDR3 region has 13 residues. The CDR3 DNA reads TGTGCCAGCAGGGCAGGGGGATACAATGAGCAGTTCTTC. Translation: CASRAGGYNEQFF.

The V gene is TRBV10-1, the J gene TRBJ2-5, with 14 positions matching TRBD2. Unmatched junction bases numbered 10, after V lost 8 bases and J lost 5 bases. This CDR3 is 16 amino acids long. Germline V lookup: CDR1 WNHNN, CDR2 SYGVQD (reference sequence). CDR3 loop: CASSEGTSGSMETQYF. Written as DNA, the CDR3 is TGCGCCAGCTCGGAGGGGACTAGCGGGAGTATGGAGACCCAGTACTTC.